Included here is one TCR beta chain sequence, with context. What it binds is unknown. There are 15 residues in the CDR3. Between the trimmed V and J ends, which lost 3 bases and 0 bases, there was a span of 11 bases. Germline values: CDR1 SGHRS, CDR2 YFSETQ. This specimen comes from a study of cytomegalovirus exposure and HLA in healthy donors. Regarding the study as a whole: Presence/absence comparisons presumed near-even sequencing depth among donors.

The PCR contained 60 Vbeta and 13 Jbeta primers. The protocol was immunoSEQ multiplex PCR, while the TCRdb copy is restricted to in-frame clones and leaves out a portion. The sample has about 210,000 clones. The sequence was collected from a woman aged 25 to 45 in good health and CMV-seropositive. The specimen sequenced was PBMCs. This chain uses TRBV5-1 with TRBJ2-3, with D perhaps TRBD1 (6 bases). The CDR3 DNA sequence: TGCGCCAGCAGCTCACAGGGTTATAGCACAGATACGCAGTATTTT. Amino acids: CASSSQGYSTDTQYF.